This T cell receptor beta chain was sequenced for a study of blood T cell repertoires in COVID-19. Study as a whole: PBMCs, B-cell-depleted T cells, or T cells provided the cDNA or gDNA that made up the material.

As processed by the authors: For nucleated cells, counts were estimated from reference gene primer amplification. The data were produced by immunoSEQ multiplex PCR, yet TCRdb's version contains in-frame clones alone and is incomplete. The V and J calls and clone size were taken over from that table, and D and trimming were inferred from the DNA. The table shows fewer than 40,000 clones, with nearly 90% occurring only once. In germline, CDR1 is MGHDK, CDR2 SYGVNS. V lost 5 bases to trimming and J lost 6 bases; unmatched junction nucleotides: 3. CDR3 size: 13 residues. V gene TRBV25-1 combines with J gene TRBJ1-2; 10 bases map to TRBD1. The clonotype was recovered from a man in his 60s with active COVID-19. Sequenced input: peripheral blood. The CDR3 loop reads CASSLTGGHGYTF. In DNA, the CDR3 is TGTGCCAGCAGTCTGACAGGGGGCCATGGCTACACCTTC.